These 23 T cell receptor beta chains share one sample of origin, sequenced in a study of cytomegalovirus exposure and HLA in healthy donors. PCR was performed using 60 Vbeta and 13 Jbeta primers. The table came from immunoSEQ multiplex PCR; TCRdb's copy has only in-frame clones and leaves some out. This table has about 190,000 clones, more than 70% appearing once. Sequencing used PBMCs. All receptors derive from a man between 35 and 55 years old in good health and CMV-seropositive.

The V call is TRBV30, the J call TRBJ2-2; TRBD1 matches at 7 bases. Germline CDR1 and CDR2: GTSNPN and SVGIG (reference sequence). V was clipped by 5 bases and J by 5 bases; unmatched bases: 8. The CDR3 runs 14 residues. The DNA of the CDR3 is TGTGCCTGGGCCGGGACAGAAAATACCGGGGAGCTGTTTTTT. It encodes CAWAGTENTGELFF.

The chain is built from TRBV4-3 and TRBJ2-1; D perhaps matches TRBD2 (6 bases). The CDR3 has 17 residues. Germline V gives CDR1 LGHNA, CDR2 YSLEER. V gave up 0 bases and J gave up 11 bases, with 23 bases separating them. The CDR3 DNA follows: TGCGCCAGCAGCCAAGAGAGTAGCGGAGGTCCCGGCGACAAGCAGTTCTTC. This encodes CASSQESSGGPGDKQFF.

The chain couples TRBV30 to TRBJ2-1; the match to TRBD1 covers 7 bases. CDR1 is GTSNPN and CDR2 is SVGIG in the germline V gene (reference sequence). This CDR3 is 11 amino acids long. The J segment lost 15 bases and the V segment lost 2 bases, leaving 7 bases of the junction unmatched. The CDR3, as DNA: TGTGCCTGGAGTAAACAGGGGATTCGGTTCTTC. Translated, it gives CAWSKQGIRFF.

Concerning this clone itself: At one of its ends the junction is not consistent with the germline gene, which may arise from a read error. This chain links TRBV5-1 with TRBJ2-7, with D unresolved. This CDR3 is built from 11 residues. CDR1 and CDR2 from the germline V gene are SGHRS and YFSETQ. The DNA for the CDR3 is TGCGCCAGCAGCAACTCCAACGAGCAGTACTTC. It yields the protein CASSNSNEQYF. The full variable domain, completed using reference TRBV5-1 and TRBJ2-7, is KAGVTQTPRYLIKTRGQQVTLSCSPISGHRSVSWYQQTPGQGLQFLFEYFSETQRNKGNFPGRFSGRQFSNSRSEMNVSTLELGDSALYLCASSNSNEQYFGPGTRLTVT.

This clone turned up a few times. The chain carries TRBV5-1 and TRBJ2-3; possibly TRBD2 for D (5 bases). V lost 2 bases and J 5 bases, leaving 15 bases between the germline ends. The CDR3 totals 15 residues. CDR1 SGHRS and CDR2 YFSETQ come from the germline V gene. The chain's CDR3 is CASSFGTSSGDTQYF. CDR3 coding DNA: TGCGCCAGCAGCTTTGGAACTAGTAGTGGAGATACGCAGTATTTT.

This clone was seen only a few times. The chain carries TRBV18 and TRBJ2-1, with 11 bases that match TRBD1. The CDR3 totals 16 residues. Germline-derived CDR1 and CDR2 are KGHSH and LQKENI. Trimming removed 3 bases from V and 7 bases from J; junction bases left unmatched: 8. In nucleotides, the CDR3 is TGTGCCAGCTCACCCCCAGGAGGACAGGGGGCTAATGAGCAGTTCTTC. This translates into CASSPPGGQGANEQFF.

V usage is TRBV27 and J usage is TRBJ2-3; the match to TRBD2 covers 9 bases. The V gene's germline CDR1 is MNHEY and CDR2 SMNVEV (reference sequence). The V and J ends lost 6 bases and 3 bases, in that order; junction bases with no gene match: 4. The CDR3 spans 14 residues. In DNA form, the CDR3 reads TGTGCCAGCAGAGCTAGCGGGGTTACAGATACGCAGTATTTT. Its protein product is CASRASGVTDTQYF.

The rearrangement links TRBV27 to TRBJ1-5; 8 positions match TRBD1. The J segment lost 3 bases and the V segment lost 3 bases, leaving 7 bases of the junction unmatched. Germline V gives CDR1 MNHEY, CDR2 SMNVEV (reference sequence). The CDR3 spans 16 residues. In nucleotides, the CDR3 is TGTGCCAGCAGTTTGACAGGGGCCTGGAACAATCAGCCCCAGCATTTT. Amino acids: CASSLTGAWNNQPQHF.

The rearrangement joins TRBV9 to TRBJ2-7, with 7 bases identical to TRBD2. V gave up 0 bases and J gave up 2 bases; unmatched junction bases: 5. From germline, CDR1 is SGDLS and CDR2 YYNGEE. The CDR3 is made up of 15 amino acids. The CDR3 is CASSVEAGATYEQYF. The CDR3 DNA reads TGTGCCAGCAGCGTAGAGGCGGGAGCCACCTACGAGCAGTACTTC.

CDR3 in amino acids: CASSQPGDSTEAFF. The CDR3 DNA follows: TGCGCCAGCAGCCAGCCGGGGGATAGCACTGAAGCTTTCTTT. V usage is TRBV4-3 and J usage is TRBJ1-1; D perhaps matches TRBD1 (5 bases). The CDR3 is 14 amino acids. V dropped 3 bases and J dropped 4 bases, with 12 bases sitting between them. Per the germline V gene, CDR1 is LGHNA and CDR2 is YSLEER.

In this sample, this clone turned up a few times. CDR3 loop: CASSLTVTYEQYF. CDR3 sequence (DNA): TGTGCCAGCAGCTTAACAGTTACCTACGAGCAGTACTTC. This sequence joins TRBV7-2 and TRBJ2-7, with unresolved D. V lost 2 bases and J lost 2, with 7 bases in between. Germline lookup yields CDR1 SGHTA and CDR2 FQGNSA. The CDR3 runs to 13 residues.

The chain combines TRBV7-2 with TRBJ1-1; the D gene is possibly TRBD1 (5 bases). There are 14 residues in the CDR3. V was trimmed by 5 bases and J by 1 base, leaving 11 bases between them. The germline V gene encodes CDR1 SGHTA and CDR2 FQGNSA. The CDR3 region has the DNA TGTGCCAGCAGCCTCACCGGGGGGAACACTGAAGCTTTCTTT. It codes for CASSLTGGNTEAFF.

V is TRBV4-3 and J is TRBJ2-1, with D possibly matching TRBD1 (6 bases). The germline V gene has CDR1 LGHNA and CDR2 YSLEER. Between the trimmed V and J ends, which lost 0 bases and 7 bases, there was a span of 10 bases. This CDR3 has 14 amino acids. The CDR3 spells CASSQDEQGNEQFF. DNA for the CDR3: TGCGCCAGCAGCCAAGACGAGCAGGGGAATGAGCAGTTCTTC.

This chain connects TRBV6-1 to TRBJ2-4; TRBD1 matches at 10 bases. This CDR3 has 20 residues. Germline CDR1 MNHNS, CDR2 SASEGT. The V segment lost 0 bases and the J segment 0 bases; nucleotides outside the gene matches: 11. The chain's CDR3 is CASSEAHGTGAKVAKNIQYF. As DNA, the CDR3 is TGTGCCAGCAGTGAAGCGCACGGGACAGGGGCTAAGGTAGCCAAAAACATTCAGTACTTC.

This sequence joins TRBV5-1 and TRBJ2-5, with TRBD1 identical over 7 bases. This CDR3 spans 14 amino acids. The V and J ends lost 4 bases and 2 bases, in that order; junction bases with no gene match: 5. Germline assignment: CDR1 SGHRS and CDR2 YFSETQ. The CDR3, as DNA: TGCGCCAGCAGCCCGGGACAGATGCAAGAGACCCAGTACTTC. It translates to CASSPGQMQETQYF.

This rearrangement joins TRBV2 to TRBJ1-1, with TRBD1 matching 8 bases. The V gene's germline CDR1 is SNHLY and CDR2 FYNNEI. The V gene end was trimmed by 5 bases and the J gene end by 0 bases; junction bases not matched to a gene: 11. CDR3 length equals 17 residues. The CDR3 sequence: CASSFGTGGKMNTEAFF. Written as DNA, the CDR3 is TGTGCCAGCAGTTTCGGGACAGGTGGGAAAATGAACACTGAAGCTTTCTTT.

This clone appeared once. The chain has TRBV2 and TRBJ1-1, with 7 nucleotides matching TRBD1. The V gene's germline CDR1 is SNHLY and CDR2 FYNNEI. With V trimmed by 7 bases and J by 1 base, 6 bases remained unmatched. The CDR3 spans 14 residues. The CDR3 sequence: CASIRTGSNTEAFF. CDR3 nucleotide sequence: TGTGCCAGCATCCGGACAGGCTCGAACACTGAAGCTTTCTTT.

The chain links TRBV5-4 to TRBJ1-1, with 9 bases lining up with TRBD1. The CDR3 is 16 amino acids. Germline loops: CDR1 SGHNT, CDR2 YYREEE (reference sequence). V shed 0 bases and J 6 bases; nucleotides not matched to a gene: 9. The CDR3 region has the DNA TGTGCCAGCAGCTTGGAAGGGACAGGGAGGAGGGCTGAAGCTTTCTTT. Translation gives CASSLEGTGRRAEAFF.

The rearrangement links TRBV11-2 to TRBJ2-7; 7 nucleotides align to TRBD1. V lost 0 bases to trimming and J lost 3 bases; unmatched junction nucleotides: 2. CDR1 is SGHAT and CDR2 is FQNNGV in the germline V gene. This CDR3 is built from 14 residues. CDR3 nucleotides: TGTGCCAGCAGCTTAGATGGGACAGTCTACGAGCAGTACTTC. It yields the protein CASSLDGTVYEQYF.

The DNA for the CDR3 is TGTGCCAGCAGTGAACCTAAAGGGGGCACAGATACGCAGTATTTT. It encodes CASSEPKGGTDTQYF. The chain couples TRBV25-1 to TRBJ2-3; D might be TRBD1 (5 bases). The V gene's germline CDR1 is MGHDK and CDR2 SYGVNS. The CDR3 contains 15 residues. The V end lost 2 bases, the J end lost 1 base, and 10 bases lay between the germline ends.

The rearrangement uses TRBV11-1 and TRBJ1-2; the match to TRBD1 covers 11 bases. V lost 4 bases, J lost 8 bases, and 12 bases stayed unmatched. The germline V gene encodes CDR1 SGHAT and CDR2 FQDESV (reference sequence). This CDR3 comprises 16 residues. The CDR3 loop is CASSSPYGQGARGYTF. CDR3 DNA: TGTGCCAGCAGCTCACCATATGGACAGGGGGCGCGCGGCTACACCTTC.

CDR3 region: CASSRQGYDTEAFF. In DNA form, the CDR3 reads TGTGCCAGCAGCCGACAGGGCTACGACACTGAAGCTTTCTTT. This chain uses TRBV6-1 with TRBJ1-1; 7 bases agree with TRBD1. The CDR3 loop spans 14 amino acids. Unmatched junction bases numbered 7, after V lost 6 bases and J lost 3 bases. The germline gives CDR1 MNHNS, CDR2 SASEGT.

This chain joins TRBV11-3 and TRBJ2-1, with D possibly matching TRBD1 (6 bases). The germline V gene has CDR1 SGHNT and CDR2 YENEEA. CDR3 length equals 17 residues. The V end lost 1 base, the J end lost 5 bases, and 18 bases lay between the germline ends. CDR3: CASSLAGPAGAHNEQFF. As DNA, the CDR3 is TGTGCCAGCAGCTTAGCTGGTCCGGCAGGGGCTCACAATGAGCAGTTCTTC.